These 21 T cell receptor beta chains originate from one sample sequenced in a study of blood T cells in healthy people across ages (dated by TCRdb to the mid-2010s). The library was generated by 5' RACE. Sequenced using an Illumina HiSeq 2500. A second roughly 6 to 11 cycle PCR used a sample-barcoded 5' primer and a J-beta primer mix. TCRdb ran its own pipeline on the public reads, namely fastp trimming at Q25 and MiXCR clone calling, and kept in-frame beta chains. CDR3 protein duplicates are merged, each entry listing the most common genes and DNA. Here the sample has 1.5 million to 2 million distinct CDR3 sequences; approximately 28% occur a single time. The top ten constitute 7.7% of the sample. Sequencing was done on a sample of blood. The source of these receptors is a woman aged 30 to 39 in good health.

Note on this clonotype: The junction does not match germline at one end; this may be a read error. The rearrangement joins TRBV11-2 to TRBJ2-7; 7 nucleotides line up with TRBD2. CDR1 and CDR2 (germline): SGHAT, FQNNGV. This CDR3 comprises 15 residues. CDR3 loop: CAGSRAGTSTYEQYF. CDR3 DNA: TGTGCCGGCAGCCGAGCGGGGACCTCTACCTACGAGCAGTACTTC.

The rearrangement joins TRBV5-4 to TRBJ2-5; TRBD2 might be the D (6 bases). Trimming removed 4 bases at V and 13 bases at J, with 20 bases between. This CDR3 is 13 amino acids long. CDR1 and CDR2 from the germline V gene are SGHNT and YYREEE (reference sequence). DNA of the CDR3: TGTGCCAGCAGCCTTCAACTAGCCCACGAGCTGTACTTC. Encoded protein: CASSLQLAHELYF.

In its sample, this clonotype was seen a few times. This sequence joins TRBV29-1 and TRBJ2-3; 13 bases align to TRBD2. Germline V gene sequence: CDR1 SQVTM, CDR2 ANQGSEA. V dropped 7 bases and J dropped 3; count of bases not matched to a gene: 10. The CDR3 loop spans 16 amino acids. CDR3 coding DNA: TGCAGCGCTCCAGGGACTAGCGGGGCCCATACAGATACGCAGTATTTT. Amino acid sequence: CSAPGTSGAHTDTQYF.

This clonotype was seen more than once but under ten times. CDR3 in DNA: TGCGCCAGCAGCACCGGCTGGAGCGGGAGACAGAACAATGAGCAGTTCTTC. Protein: CASSTGWSGRQNNEQFF. V is TRBV5-1 and J is TRBJ2-1, with 8 positions matching TRBD2. CDR1 and CDR2 from the germline V gene are SGHRS and YFSETQ. J gave up 5 bases and V 4 bases, and 14 bases lay outside the gene matches. The CDR3 length is 17 residues.

V is TRBV19 and J is TRBJ1-1; weak D call: TRBD1 (5 bases). The V and J ends lost 6 bases and 5 bases respectively, with 19 bases between them. The V gene's germline CDR1 is LNHDA and CDR2 SQIVND (reference sequence). The CDR3 is 15 amino acids. This CDR3 is CASRLTGTLRTEAFF. The CDR3 DNA is TGTGCCAGTAGACTTACCGGGACCCTGAGGACTGAAGCTTTCTTT.

This chain connects TRBV21-1 to TRBJ1-2; the D call TRBD1 from the table was never checked on the DNA. TRBV21-1 is a pseudogene segment. The CDR3 totals 16 residues. CDR3 sequence: CASSIRRPGNNYGYTF. The CDR3 DNA reads as TGTGCCAGCAGCATAAGGAGGCCAGGGAATAACTATGGCTACACCTTC.

A few counts support this clonotype. The chain joins TRBV27 to TRBJ2-7; possibly TRBD1 for D (6 bases). With 4 bases removed from V and 5 bases from J, the gap between germline ends came to 18 bases. Per germline, CDR1 MNHEY and CDR2 SMNVEV (reference sequence). CDR3 length: 15 amino acids. In nucleotides, the CDR3 is TGTGCCAGCAGTTCACACAGGGAATCCTACCACGAGCAGTACTTC. The encoded protein is CASSSHRESYHEQYF.

The V call is TRBV2, the J call TRBJ2-7; D is ambiguous. This CDR3 contains 15 residues. The V gene lost 1 base and the J gene lost 0 bases, with 10 bases spanning the gap. Germline-derived CDR1 and CDR2 are SNHLY and FYNNEI. The CDR3 sequence is CASSEDFGSSYEQYF. CDR3 bases: TGTGCCAGCAGTGAAGACTTTGGAAGCTCCTACGAGCAGTACTTC.

This clonotype was observed at least ten times. V and J are TRBV7-9 and TRBJ2-7, with 8 bases fitting TRBD2. In germline, CDR1 is SEHNR, CDR2 FQNEAQ (reference sequence). With 3 bases clipped from V and 6 bases from J, the junction kept 7 bases outside the gene matches. The CDR3 runs to 14 residues. As DNA, the CDR3 is TGTGCCAGCAGCTTTGGACTAGCAGTGGGCGAGCAGTACTTC. Translation: CASSFGLAVGEQYF.

The chain combines TRBV7-9 with TRBJ2-1; D is possibly TRBD2 (6 bases). The J call may be faulty, since TRBJ2-7 better matches the DNA end. The CDR3 has 16 amino acids. Germline values: CDR1 SEHNR, CDR2 FQNEAQ (reference sequence). The CDR3 loop is CASSLSGLSSYNEQYF. Written as DNA, the CDR3 is TGTGCCAGCAGCTTATCGGGACTCAGCTCCTACAATGAGCAGTACTTC.

This clonotype occurred a few times. The CDR3 reads CSAQILGLQETQYF. The CDR3 DNA reads TGCAGTGCCCAGATCTTGGGGCTCCAGGAGACCCAGTACTTC. The chain employs TRBV20-1 and TRBJ2-5; tentatively, D is TRBD1 (5 bases). The germline CDR1 and CDR2 sequences are DFQATT and SNEGSKA (reference sequence). V was shortened by 6 bases and J by 5 bases, with 19 bases between the two germline ends. The CDR3 is 14 residues long.

This clonotype was recorded many times. This chain uses TRBV18 with TRBJ2-7, with no clear D. The V gene lost 8 bases and the J gene lost 2 bases, with 7 bases spanning the gap. Germline CDR1 reads KGHSH; CDR2 reads LQKENI. The CDR3 sequence is 11 residues long. CDR3 residues: CASSPAYEQYF. In DNA, the CDR3 is TGTGCCAGCAGCCCCGCCTACGAGCAGTACTTC.

The chain combines TRBV7-3 with TRBJ2-1; a possible D gene is TRBD2 (5 bases). CDR3 size: 13 residues. V lost 5 bases and J 8 bases, leaving 13 bases between the germline ends. The germline gives CDR1 SGHTA, CDR2 FQGTGA. The CDR3 sequence: CASSRGIGYEQFF. The CDR3 region has the DNA TGTGCCAGCAGCCGAGGGATAGGGTATGAGCAGTTCTTC.

Many counts were recorded for this clonotype. The junction and the germline gene differ at one end; a read error may be behind it. J is TRBJ2-7 and V is TRBV6-5; D might be TRBD1 (5 bases). This CDR3 region has 11 residues. CDR1 is MNHEY and CDR2 is SVGAGI in the germline V gene. The CDR3 spells CASSRQGEQYF. CDR3 nucleotides: TGCGCCAGCAGCCGCCAGGGCGAGCAGTACTTC.

This clonotype was observed many times. This rearrangement joins TRBV20-1 to TRBJ1-2, with a possible D match to TRBD1 (6 bases). In germline, CDR1 is DFQATT, CDR2 SNEGSKA (reference sequence). CDR3 length: 12 residues. Deletions cut 6 bases from V and 5 bases from J, with 13 bases between. The CDR3 DNA follows: TGCAGTGCCTCTACAGGGTGGTATGGCTACACCTTC. It encodes CSASTGWYGYTF.

Only a few counts were recorded for this clonotype. The rearrangement joins TRBV7-2 to TRBJ1-2; the match to TRBD1 covers 7 bases. V trimming: 3 bases; J trimming: 5 bases; junction bases outside the gene matches: 9. The V gene's germline CDR1 is SGHTA and CDR2 FQGNSA. CDR3 length: 15 residues. CDR3 in DNA: TGTGCCAGCAGCTTTACAGGGGCCGCGGGGTATGGCTACACCTTC. This codes for CASSFTGAAGYGYTF.

For this clonotype: This could be a read error, since a much larger clone is one nucleotide away. This sequence joins TRBV20-1 and TRBJ2-1; D possibly corresponds to TRBD2 (6 bases). The CDR3 sequence is 15 residues long. The V end lost 1 base, the J end lost 12 bases, and 22 bases lay between the germline ends. Germline values: CDR1 DFQATT, CDR2 SNEGSKA (reference sequence). CDR3 amino acids: CSARGDRLGVSVQFF. CDR3 DNA sequence: TGCAGTGCTAGAGGAGATCGACTAGGTGTGAGTGTGCAGTTCTTC.

The chain joins TRBV5-1 to TRBJ1-1; no clear D. The germline V and J ends were trimmed by 0 bases and 0 bases, with 12 bases remaining between them. The CDR3 length is 16 residues. The germline V gene has CDR1 SGHRS and CDR2 YFSETQ. The CDR3 nucleotides are TGCGCCAGCAGCTTGGATGGGATCTCCATGAACACTGAAGCTTTCTTT. Its protein is CASSLDGISMNTEAFF. Together with reference TRBV5-1 and TRBJ1-1, the CDR3 gives the full variable domain: KAGVTQTPRYLIKTRGQQVTLSCSPISGHRSVSWYQQTPGQGLQFLFEYFSETQRNKGNFPGRFSGRQFSNSRSEMNVSTLELGDSALYLCASSLDGISMNTEAFFGQGTRLTVV.

A note on this clonotype: The conserved phenylalanine or tryptophan normally closing the CDR3 is absent here, so this likely arose from a read error. The CDR3 DNA reads as TGCGCCAGCAGCCAAGACCCAGGCTTAGATACGCAGTATGTT. This sequence encodes CASSQDPGLDTQYV. The chain is built from TRBV4-3 and TRBJ2-3; D call uncertain. This CDR3 region has 14 residues. V was clipped by 0 bases and J by 5 bases, with 9 bases between them. Germline CDR1 and CDR2: LGHNA and YSLEER.

This clonotype was counted a few times. The gene calls are TRBV6-1 and TRBJ1-5; D is perhaps TRBD1 (6 bases). The CDR3 sequence is 14 residues long. Germline CDR1 and CDR2: MNHNS and SASEGT. Trimming cost V 7 bases and J 6 bases, with 16 bases left between them. CDR3 DNA sequence: TGTGCCAGCACCCTACAGGGAATCGGTCAGCCCCAGCATTTT. Translating gives CASTLQGIGQPQHF.

This clonotype was seen only a few times. V and J are TRBV4-2 and TRBJ2-3; 8 bases line up with TRBD2. J lost 3 bases, V lost 4 bases, and 12 bases had no gene match. Germline loops: CDR1 LGHNA, CDR2 YNFKEQ. The CDR3 runs to 17 residues. CDR3 protein: CASSLAVGSGRTDTQYF. DNA of the CDR3: TGTGCCAGCAGCCTCGCCGTGGGCAGCGGGAGAACAGATACGCAGTATTTT.